The 18 T cell receptor beta chains below come from one sample, sequenced in a study of T cells in Graves' hyperthyroidism and ophthalmopathy. RNA transcripts gave rise to amplified TCR beta CDR3 regions. First-round RT-PCR with HTBI primers amplified the TCR CDR3 region. TCRdb re-analysed the multiplex PCR reads in MiXCR, keeping a single row per CDR3 protein. The sample holds 500,000 to 800,000 distinct CDR3 sequences, less than 45% seen once. Sequenced: peripheral blood or thyroid tissue (not recorded which). The receptor source for this set is an adult man with Graves' disease, either hyperthyroidism or ophthalmopathy (not recorded which).

Worth noting for this clonotype: Compared with germline, one end of the junction differs, possibly owing to a read error. The chain carries TRBV10-3 and TRBJ2-5, with 10 nucleotides matching TRBD2. The CDR3 is made up of 16 amino acids. CDR1 and CDR2 from the germline V gene are ENHRY and SYGVKD. The CDR3 is CASSVWLAGAAETQYF. The CDR3 DNA reads as TGTGCCAGCAGTGTTTGGCTAGCGGGGGCGGCGGAGACCCAGTACTTC.

This clonotype was detected ten times or more. The gene calls are TRBV20-1 and TRBJ1-4, with 8 positions matching TRBD1. With 7 bases clipped from V and 6 bases from J, the junction kept 4 bases outside the gene matches. This CDR3 has 12 residues. Germline CDR1 DFQATT, CDR2 SNEGSKA (reference sequence). CDR3 in DNA: TGCAGTGGAGCGACAGGGGATGAAAAACTGTTTTTT. Translation gives CSGATGDEKLFF.

This clonotype came up once. The chain links TRBV12-3 or TRBV12-4 to TRBJ1-3; D remains unclear. The ends were cut back, 5 bases at V and 11 bases at J, with 7 bases in the middle. CDR3 length equals 10 residues. The DNA of the CDR3 is TGTGCCAGCAGTGGAGGCCCCATATATTTT. Residues: CASSGGPIYF.

The rearrangement uses TRBV10-2 and TRBJ1-1, with 7 bases matching TRBD1. Germline V gives CDR1 WSHSY, CDR2 SAAADI. CDR3 length: 16 residues. Losses at the gene ends were 1 base for V and 3 bases for J; bases not matched to a gene: 8. The CDR3 spells CASSELSGGRDTEAFF. In DNA form, the CDR3 reads TGCGCCAGCAGTGAGTTGTCAGGGGGAAGGGACACTGAAGCTTTCTTT.

This clonotype was seen only once. This chain joins TRBV20-1 and TRBJ1-4; D gene unclear. The germline V gene encodes CDR1 DFQATT and CDR2 SNEGSKA (reference sequence). CDR3 length: 18 residues. V lost 0 bases, J lost 0 bases, and 17 bases lay in between. The CDR3 sequence: CSARDRTELIATNEKLFF. DNA for the CDR3: TGCAGTGCTAGAGATCGCACCGAATTGATTGCAACTAATGAAAAACTGTTTTTT.

The chain combines TRBV11-2 with TRBJ2-5, with 10 nucleotides matching TRBD2. The V gene end was trimmed by 4 bases and the J gene end by 5 bases; junction bases not matched to a gene: 7. CDR1 is SGHAT and CDR2 is FQNNGV in the germline V gene. CDR3 length equals 15 residues. The CDR3 DNA sequence: TGTGCCAGCAGCTCGGCTAGCGGGAGAGGGGAGACCCAGTACTTC. It yields the protein CASSSASGRGETQYF.

This clonotype was counted a few times. This chain uses TRBV7-2 with TRBJ1-1; a weak D match, TRBD1 (5 bases). The CDR3 has 18 residues. Trimming cost V 4 bases and J 0 bases, with 21 bases left between them. CDR1 is SGHTA, CDR2 FQGNSA, per germline. The DNA of the CDR3 is TGTGCCAGCAGCTCGTTCCGGGACGGAAACTTATTGAACACTGAAGCTTTCTTT. This sequence encodes CASSSFRDGNLLNTEAFF.

Ten or more counts support this clonotype. The chain links TRBV29-1 to TRBJ2-5, with 11 bases identical to TRBD1. CDR3 length: 14 residues. Germline CDR1 SQVTM, CDR2 ANQGSEA. Unmatched junction bases numbered 4, after V lost 4 bases and J lost 3 bases. CDR3 loop: CSVGDRGLEETQYF. The CDR3, as DNA: TGCAGCGTTGGGGACAGGGGGTTGGAAGAGACCCAGTACTTC.

This clonotype was detected a few times. This chain links TRBV7-1 with TRBJ1-6; 7 bases map to TRBD1. TRBV7-1 has ORF status, its function being uncertain. V shed 1 base, J shed 7 bases, and the junction held 4 bases outside the gene matches. The CDR3 spans 15 residues. This chain's CDR3 is CASSSGQGGNSPLHF. DNA for the CDR3: TGTGCCAGCAGCTCAGGACAGGGAGGCAATTCACCCCTCCACTTT.

The J gene is TRBJ2-5, the V gene TRBV7-2; maybe TRBD1 (5 bases). There are 15 residues in the CDR3. The ends were cut back, 5 bases at V and 4 bases at J, with 17 bases in the middle. Germline V lookup: CDR1 SGHTA, CDR2 FQGNSA. CDR3 in amino acids: CASSQDRGIGETQYF. In nucleotides, the CDR3 is TGTGCCAGCAGCCAAGATAGGGGCATCGGAGAGACCCAGTACTTC.

A few counts support this clonotype. V usage is TRBV9 and J usage is TRBJ1-6; 7 bases align to TRBD1. The CDR3 has 17 residues. The J segment lost 5 bases and the V segment lost 0 bases, leaving 8 bases of the junction unmatched. Germline V CDR1 and CDR2: SGDLS, YYNGEE. The CDR3 DNA sequence: TGTGCCAGCAGCGTAGAGGAAGGGGGCATTAATAATTCACCCCTCCACTTT. Its translation: CASSVEEGGINNSPLHF.

The gene calls are TRBV12-3 or TRBV12-4 and TRBJ2-7, with a weak D call TRBD1 (6 bases). The CDR3 totals 12 residues. The V and J ends lost 6 bases and 3 bases respectively, with 9 bases between them. CDR3 nucleotide sequence: TGTGCCAGCAGCGGACAGATCTACGAGCAGTACTTC. This codes for CASSGQIYEQYF.

The CDR3 DNA is TGTGCCAGCAGCTTAGGGACAGACTTCTATGGCTACACCTTC. This encodes CASSLGTDFYGYTF. V usage is TRBV7-9 and J usage is TRBJ1-2, with D maybe TRBD1 (6 bases). This CDR3 is 14 amino acids long. The ends were cut back, 1 base at V and 4 bases at J, with 10 bases in the middle. The germline V gene encodes CDR1 SEHNR and CDR2 FQNEAQ (reference sequence).

The CDR3 region is CASSPNQGAFSNQPQHF. The CDR3 bases are TGCGCCAGCAGTCCGAACCAGGGGGCCTTTAGCAATCAGCCCCAGCATTTT. The chain couples TRBV10-2 to TRBJ1-5, with 8 bases aligning to TRBD1. Germline lookup yields CDR1 WSHSY and CDR2 SAAADI. With V trimmed by 5 bases and J by 0 bases, 9 bases remained unmatched. There are 17 residues in the CDR3.

The chain carries TRBV6-6 and TRBJ1-5; the D gene is possibly TRBD1 (6 bases). Trimming removed 8 bases from V and 5 bases from J, with 16 bases in between. The CDR3 loop spans 14 amino acids. Germline lookup yields CDR1 MNHNY and CDR2 SVGAGI (reference sequence). DNA of the CDR3: TGTGCCAGCGGGGGGGCAGGTTGGGATCAGCCCCAGCATTTT. This translates into CASGGAGWDQPQHF.

With respect to this clonotype: This may arise from a read error, as a much more abundant clone is one base away. V is TRBV5-1 and J is TRBJ2-6; a weak D match, TRBD1 (5 bases). The CDR3 contains 15 residues. CDR1 is SGHRS and CDR2 is YFSETQ in the germline V gene. CDR3 in DNA: TGCGCCAGCAGCTTGGTGGTAACTGGGGCCGACGTCCTGACTTTC. It translates to CASSLVVTGADVLTF. Using reference TRBV5-1 and TRBJ2-6 for the parts outside the CDR3, the full variable domain is KAGVTQTPRYLIKTRGQQVTLSCSPISGHRSVSWYQQTPGQGLQFLFEYFSETQRNKGNFPGRFSGRQFSNSRSEMNVSTLELGDSALYLCASSLVVTGADVLTFGAGSRLTVL.

A remark on this clonotype: The junction differs from germline at one of its ends, possibly a read error. This rearrangement joins TRBV24-1 to TRBJ1-1; 12 nucleotides align to TRBD1. CDR1 KGHDR and CDR2 SFDVKD come from the germline V gene. The CDR3 length is 13 residues. CDR3 bases: TGTGCCACCAGTGATTCCGGGGACAGGGGGCAGCTCTTT. Translating it yields CATSDSGDRGQLF.

This clonotype has ten or more counts. The chain is built from TRBV10-2 and TRBJ1-1, with D unresolved. The V end lost 7 bases, the J end lost 1 base, and 7 bases lay between the germline ends. Per the germline V gene, CDR1 is WSHSY and CDR2 is SAAADI. The CDR3 extends over 12 amino acids. Here the CDR3 DNA reads TGCGCCAGCACCCAGAGGAACACTGAAGCTTTCTTT. Translating gives CASTQRNTEAFF.